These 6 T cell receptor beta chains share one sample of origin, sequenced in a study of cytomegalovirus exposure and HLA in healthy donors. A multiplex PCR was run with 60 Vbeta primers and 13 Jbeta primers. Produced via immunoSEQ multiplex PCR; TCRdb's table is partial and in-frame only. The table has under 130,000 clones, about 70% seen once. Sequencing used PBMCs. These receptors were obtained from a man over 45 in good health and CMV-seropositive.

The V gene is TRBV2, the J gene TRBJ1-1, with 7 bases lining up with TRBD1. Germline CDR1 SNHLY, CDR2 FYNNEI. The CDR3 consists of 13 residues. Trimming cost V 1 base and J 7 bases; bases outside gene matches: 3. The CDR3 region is CASSEGTGLEAFF. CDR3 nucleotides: TGTGCCAGCAGTGAAGGGACAGGCCTTGAAGCTTTCTTT. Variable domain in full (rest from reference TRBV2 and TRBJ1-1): EPEVTQTPSHQVTQMGQEVILRCVPISNHLYFYWYRQILGQKVEFLVSFYNNEISEKSEIFDDQFSVERPDGSNFTLKIRSTKLEDSAMYFCASSEGTGLEAFFGQGTRLTVV.

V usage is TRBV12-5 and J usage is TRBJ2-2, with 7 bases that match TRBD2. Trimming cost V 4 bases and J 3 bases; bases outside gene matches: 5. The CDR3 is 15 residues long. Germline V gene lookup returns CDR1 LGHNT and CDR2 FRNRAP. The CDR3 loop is CASGSGSGDTGELFF. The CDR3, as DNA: TGTGCTAGTGGTTCGGGGAGCGGGGACACCGGGGAGCTGTTTTTT.

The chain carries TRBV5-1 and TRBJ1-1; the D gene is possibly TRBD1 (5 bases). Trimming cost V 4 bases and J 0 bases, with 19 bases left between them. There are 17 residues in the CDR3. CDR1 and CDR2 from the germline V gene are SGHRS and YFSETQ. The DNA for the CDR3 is TGCGCCAGCAGCGGCGGGACTCCATATCGGGTGAACACTGAAGCTTTCTTT. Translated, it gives CASSGGTPYRVNTEAFF.

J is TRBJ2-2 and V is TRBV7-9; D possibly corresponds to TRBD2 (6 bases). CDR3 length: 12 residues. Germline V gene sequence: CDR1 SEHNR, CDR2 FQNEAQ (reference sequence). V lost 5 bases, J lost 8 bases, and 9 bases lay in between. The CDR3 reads CASSPAGGELFF. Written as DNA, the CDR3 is TGTGCCAGCAGCCCCGCGGGAGGGGAGCTGTTTTTT.

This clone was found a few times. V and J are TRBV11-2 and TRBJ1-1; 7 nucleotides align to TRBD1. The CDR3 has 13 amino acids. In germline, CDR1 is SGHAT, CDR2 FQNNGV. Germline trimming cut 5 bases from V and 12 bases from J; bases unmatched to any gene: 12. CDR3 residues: CASSPRTGEMTFF. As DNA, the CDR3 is TGTGCCAGCAGCCCTCGGACAGGAGAAATGACTTTCTTT.

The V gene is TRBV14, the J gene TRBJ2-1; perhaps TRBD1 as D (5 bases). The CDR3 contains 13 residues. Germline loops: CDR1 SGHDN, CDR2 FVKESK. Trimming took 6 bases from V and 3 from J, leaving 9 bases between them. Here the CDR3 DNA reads TGTGCCAGCAGGGCAGGGAACTACAATGAGCAGTTCTTC. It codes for CASRAGNYNEQFF.